This TCR beta chain was documented in a study of shared clonotypes between healthy human individuals. The donors, healthy adults who were HIV-negative, had experienced no recent acute infections or vaccinations. The assay was immunoSEQ multiplex PCR, and TCRdb's table has in-frame clones only and misses some. The sample shows 500,000 or so clones, roughly 95% of them seen only once. The material sequenced was naive CD4+ T cells sorted from blood. Subset noted: CD45RA+ positively selected. The receptor's source is a woman aged 25 to 45 in good health.

This chain's CDR3 is CASSSSDNRYGYTF. In nucleotides, the CDR3 is TGCGCCAGCAGCTCCTCGGACAACCGTTATGGCTACACCTTC. The chain carries TRBV5-1 and TRBJ1-2, with D maybe TRBD1 (5 bases). V was shortened by 3 bases and J by 5 bases, with 14 bases between the two germline ends. This CDR3 has 14 amino acids. Germline V gene data show CDR1 as SGHRS and CDR2 as YFSETQ.